A selection of T cell receptor beta chains follows, all from one sample in a study of T cell clonotyping in hematopoietic cell transplantation. The table came from immunoSEQ multiplex PCR; TCRdb's copy has only in-frame clones and leaves some out. Among about 9,300 clones listed, about 84% were seen once. Specimen: PBMCs, collected at the time of graft-versus-host disease after allogeneic stem cell transplant. All receptors derive from a male patient aged 60-69 years who had an allogeneic stem cell transplant from an unrelated donor, so the T cells may come from the graft donor. Some clones in this sample may be carry-over from other donors' samples. Both conserved end residues are part of each CDR3. For some rows the clone size is stated as once, few or many, or as a class when expanded; others skip it.

clone_size	v_call	j_call	cdr3_aa
-	TRBV5-3	TRBJ2-7	CARSFTGQSYEQYF
medium-sized	TRBV6-5	TRBJ1-1	CASSYGGTEAFF
-	TRBV19	TRBJ2-3	CASRPTGITDTQYF
few	TRBV6-1	TRBJ2-1	CASSERVTSTTDNEQFF
-	TRBV13	TRBJ1-1	CASSLAGNTEAFF
-	TRBV4-2	TRBJ2-1	CASSQEPTGNEQFF
-	TRBV10-3	TRBJ2-7	CAISPGQRGGMGEQYF
-	TRBV4-1	TRBJ2-3	CASSLTQDWQPTDTQYF
-	TRBV19	TRBJ1-5	CASSIGTLDQPQHF
-	TRBV27	TRBJ1-3	CASSSSGQLYSGNTIYF
-	TRBV7-2	TRBJ1-1	CASSQGPSAEAFF
-	TRBV29-1	TRBJ2-7	CSAAGTGDSSSYEQYF
once	TRBV6-5	TRBJ2-1	CAISDRTGVDEQFF
-	TRBV7-2	TRBJ1-5	CASSLRGGDQPQHF
-	TRBV27	TRBJ2-2	CASIEKGAFGGELFF
-	TRBV10-1	TRBJ2-7	CASSDPPGDEQYF
-	TRBV9	TRBJ2-1	CASSVGGTGLNEQFF
-	TRBV4-1	TRBJ1-4	CASSQDPWVLSTNEKLFF
-	TRBV9	TRBJ2-2	CASSPRGSWTGELFF
-	TRBV19	TRBJ1-6	CASSVSGHGSPLHF
-	TRBV12-5	TRBJ2-1	CASGLEVWDLNEQFF
few	TRBV2	TRBJ2-7	CASSPDRVGEQYF
-	TRBV4-3	TRBJ2-3	CASSQEVLRTDTQYF
once	TRBV4-1	TRBJ1-1	CASSQQGAATEAFF